This paragraph covers one T cell receptor beta chain sequence. CDR1 and CDR2 from the germline V gene are SGHDT and YYEEEE. The CDR3 totals 16 residues. The study ran its PCR with 60 Vbeta and 13 Jbeta primers. Profiled with immunoSEQ multiplex PCR; TCRdb holds only in-frame clones, not every one. The repertoire holds about 110,000 clones, with 75% to 85% as singletons. The sample originates from a study of cytomegalovirus exposure and HLA in healthy donors. Turning to the study itself: Sequencing of 150 million to 200 million T cells in an earlier analysis found around 110 million unique TCR beta sequences.

The sequence came from a man aged 50-59 years in good health and CMV-seronegative. The chain has TRBV5-6 and TRBJ2-5, with 8 bases fitting TRBD1. The last part of the DNA fits TRBJ2-7 better; the J call may be wrong. Sequenced: PBMCs. CDR3 nucleotide sequence: TGTGCCAGCAGCAGACGGCGACAGGGGCAATCCTACGAGCAGTACTTC. Its protein is CASSRRRQGQSYEQYF.